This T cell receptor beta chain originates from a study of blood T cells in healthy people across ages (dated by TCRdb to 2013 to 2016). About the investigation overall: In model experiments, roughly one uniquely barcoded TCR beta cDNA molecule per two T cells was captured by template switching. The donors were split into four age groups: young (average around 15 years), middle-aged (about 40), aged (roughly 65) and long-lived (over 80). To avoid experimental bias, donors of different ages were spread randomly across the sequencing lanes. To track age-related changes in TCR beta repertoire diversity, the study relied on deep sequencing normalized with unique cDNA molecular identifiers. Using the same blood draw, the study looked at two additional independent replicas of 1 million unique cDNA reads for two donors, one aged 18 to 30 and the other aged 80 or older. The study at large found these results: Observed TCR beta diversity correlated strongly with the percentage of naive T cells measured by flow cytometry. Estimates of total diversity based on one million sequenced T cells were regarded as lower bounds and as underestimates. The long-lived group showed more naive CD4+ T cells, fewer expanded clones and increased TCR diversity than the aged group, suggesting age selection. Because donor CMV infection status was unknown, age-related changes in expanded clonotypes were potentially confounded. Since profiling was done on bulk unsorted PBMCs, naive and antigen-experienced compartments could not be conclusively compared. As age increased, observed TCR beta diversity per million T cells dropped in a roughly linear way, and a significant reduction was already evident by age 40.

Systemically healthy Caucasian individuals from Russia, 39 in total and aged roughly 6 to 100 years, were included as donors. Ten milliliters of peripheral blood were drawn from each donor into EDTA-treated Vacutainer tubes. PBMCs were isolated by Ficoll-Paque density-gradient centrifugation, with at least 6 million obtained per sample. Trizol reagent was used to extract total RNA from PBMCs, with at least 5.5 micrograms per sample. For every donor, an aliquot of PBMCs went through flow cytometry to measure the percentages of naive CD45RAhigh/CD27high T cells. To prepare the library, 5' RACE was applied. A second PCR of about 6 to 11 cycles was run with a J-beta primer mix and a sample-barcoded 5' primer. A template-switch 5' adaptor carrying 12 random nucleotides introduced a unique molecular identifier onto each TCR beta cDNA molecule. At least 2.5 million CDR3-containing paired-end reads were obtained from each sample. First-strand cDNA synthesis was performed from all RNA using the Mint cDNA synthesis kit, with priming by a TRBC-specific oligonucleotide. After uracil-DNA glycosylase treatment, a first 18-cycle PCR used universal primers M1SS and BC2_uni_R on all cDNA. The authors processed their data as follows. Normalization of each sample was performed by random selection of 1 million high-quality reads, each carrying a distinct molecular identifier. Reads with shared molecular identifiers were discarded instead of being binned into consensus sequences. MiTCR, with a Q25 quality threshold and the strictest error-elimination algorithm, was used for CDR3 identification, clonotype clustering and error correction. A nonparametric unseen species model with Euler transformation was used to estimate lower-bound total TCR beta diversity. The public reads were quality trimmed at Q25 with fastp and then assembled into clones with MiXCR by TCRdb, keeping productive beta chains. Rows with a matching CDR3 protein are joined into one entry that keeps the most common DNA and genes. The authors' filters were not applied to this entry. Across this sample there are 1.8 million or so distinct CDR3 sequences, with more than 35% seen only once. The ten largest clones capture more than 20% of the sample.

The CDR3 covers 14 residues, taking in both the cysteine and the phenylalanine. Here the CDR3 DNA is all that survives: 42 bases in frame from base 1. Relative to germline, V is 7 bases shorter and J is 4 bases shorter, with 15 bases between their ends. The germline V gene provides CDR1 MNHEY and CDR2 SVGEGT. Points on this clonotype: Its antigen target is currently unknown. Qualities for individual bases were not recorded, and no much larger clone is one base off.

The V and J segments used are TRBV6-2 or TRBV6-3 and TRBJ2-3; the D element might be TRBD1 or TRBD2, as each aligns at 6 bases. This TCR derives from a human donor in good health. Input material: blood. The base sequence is TGTGCCAGCAATCGGGGGCCCAGCGCAGATACGCAGTATTTT. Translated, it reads CASNRGPSADTQYF.